This T cell receptor beta chain was sequenced for a study of T cell repertoires in cytomegalovirus infection. Whole-study findings and limits: Clonotype analysis showed dominance of the ex vivo response by HLA-C-restricted CMV-specific TCR beta clonotypes.

V was shortened by 6 bases and J by 4 bases, with 15 bases between the two germline ends. The CDR3 covers 14 residues. From germline, CDR1 is MNHNY and CDR2 SVGAGI (reference sequence). A remark on this clonotype: Its matching antigen is unknown.

TCRdb analysed the reads with MiXCR anew, one entry per CDR3 protein. The top ten hold roughly 29% of the sample, which has 150,000 to 200,000 distinct CDR3 sequences, approximately 28% seen once. V usage is TRBV6-6 and J usage is TRBJ1-1; TRBD1 is a possible D gene (6 bases). The sequence came from a human donor in good health (CMV status not recorded). Some clones in this sample may be carry-over from other donors' samples. Sequencing used PBMCs. The CDR3 nucleotides are TGTGCCAGCAGCCTCAGGGGTCTGAGCACTGAAGCTTTCTTT. Translating it yields CASSLRGLSTEAFF.